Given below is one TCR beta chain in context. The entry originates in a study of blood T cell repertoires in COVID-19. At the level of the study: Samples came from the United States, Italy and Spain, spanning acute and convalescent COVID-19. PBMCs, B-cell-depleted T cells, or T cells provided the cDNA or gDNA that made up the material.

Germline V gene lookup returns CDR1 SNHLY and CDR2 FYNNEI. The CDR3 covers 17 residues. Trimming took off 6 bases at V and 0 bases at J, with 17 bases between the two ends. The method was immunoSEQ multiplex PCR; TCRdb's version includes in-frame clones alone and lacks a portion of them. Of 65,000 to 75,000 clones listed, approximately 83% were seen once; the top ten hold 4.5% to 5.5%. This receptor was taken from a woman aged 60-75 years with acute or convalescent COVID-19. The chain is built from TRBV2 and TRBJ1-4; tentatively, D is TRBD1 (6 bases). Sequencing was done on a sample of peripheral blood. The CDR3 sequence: CASSRVGAGATNEKLFF. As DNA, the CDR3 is TGTGCCAGCAGCCGCGTGGGGGCGGGGGCAACTAATGAAAAACTGTTTTTT. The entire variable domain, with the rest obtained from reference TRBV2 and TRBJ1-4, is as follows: EPEVTQTPSHQVTQMGQEVILRCVPISNHLYFYWYRQILGQKVEFLVSFYNNEISEKSEIFDDQFSVERPDGSNFTLKIRSTKLEDSAMYFCASSRVGAGATNEKLFFGSGTQLSVL.